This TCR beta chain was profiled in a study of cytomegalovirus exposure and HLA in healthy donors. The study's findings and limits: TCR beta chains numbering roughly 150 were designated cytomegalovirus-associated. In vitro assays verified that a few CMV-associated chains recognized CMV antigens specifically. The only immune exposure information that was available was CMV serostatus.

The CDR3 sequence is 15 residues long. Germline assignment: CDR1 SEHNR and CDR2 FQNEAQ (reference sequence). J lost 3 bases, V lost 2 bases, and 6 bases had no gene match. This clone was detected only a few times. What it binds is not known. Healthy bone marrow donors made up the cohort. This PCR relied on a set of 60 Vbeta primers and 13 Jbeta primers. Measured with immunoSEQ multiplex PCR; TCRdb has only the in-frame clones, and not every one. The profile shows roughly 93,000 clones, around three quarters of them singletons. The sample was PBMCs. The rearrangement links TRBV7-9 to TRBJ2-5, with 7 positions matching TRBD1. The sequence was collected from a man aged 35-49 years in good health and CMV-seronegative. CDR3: CASSLRDSREETQYF. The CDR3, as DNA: TGTGCCAGCAGCTTACGGGACAGTAGGGAAGAGACCCAGTACTTC. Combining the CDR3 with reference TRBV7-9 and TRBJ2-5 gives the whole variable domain DTGVSQNPRHKITKRGQNVTFRCDPISEHNRLYWYRQTLGQGPEFLTYFQNEAQLEKSRLLSDRFSAERPKGSFSTLEIQRTEQGDSAMYLCASSLRDSREETQYFGPGTRLLVL.